This TCR beta chain was identified in a study of graft-versus-host responses after intestinal transplantation. Study overall: Recipients obtained multivisceral, liver-intestinal, or isolated intestinal transplants. All recipients got anti-thymocyte globulin induction, then tacrolimus and steroids for approximately three years. Overall study findings and caveats: Declining HvG levels early post-transplant were linked to peak circulating GvH clone levels. Recipient marrow contained GvH clones, some of which appeared first in ileum or blood.

In this sample, this clone turned up a few times. Its specificity is unknown. This CDR3 spans 13 amino acids. V shed 0 bases and J shed 4 bases, with 4 bases lying between them. Germline CDR1 reads MNHEY; CDR2 reads SVGAGI. Profiling relied on immunoSEQ multiplex PCR, and the TCRdb table lists in-frame clones only, not all of them. The data hold over 80,000 clones, with around 86% observed a single time. This specimen consisted of PBMCs, obtained 255 days after intestinal transplant. The sequence was obtained from a human patient who received an intestinal transplant, so some T cells may come from the graft donor. The V and J genes are TRBV6-5 and TRBJ1-3, with D hard to call. The DNA for the CDR3 is TGTGCCAGCAGTTACTCCCTCGGAAACACCATATATTTT. Residues: CASSYSLGNTIYF.